This TCR beta chain came from a study of blood T cell repertoires in COVID-19. This table comes from immunoSEQ multiplex PCR, and its TCRdb copy is limited to in-frame clones, with some not included. The table has over 150,000 clones, roughly 83% seen once; the top ten hold roughly 2.9%. Trimming cost V 1 base and J 0 bases; bases outside gene matches: 6. This CDR3 comprises 17 residues. Looked up from germline, CDR1 is LGHNA and CDR2 is YNFKEQ. This clone was seen only once. This clonotype was obtained from a woman between 55 and 75 years old with acute or convalescent COVID-19. The chain couples TRBV4-2 to TRBJ2-7; TRBD1 matches at 10 bases. Sequencing was performed on peripheral blood. CDR3 in amino acids: CASSQAGRTGGSYEQYF. Written as DNA, the CDR3 is TGTGCCAGCAGCCAAGCGGGTCGGACAGGGGGCTCCTACGAGCAGTACTTC.